This T cell receptor beta chain derives from a study of blood T cell repertoires in COVID-19. Some clones are missing from TCRdb's copy, which holds only in-frame ones; the method was immunoSEQ multiplex PCR. Among about 120,000 clones, over 65% were seen once, and the ten largest hold about 3.9%. With 0 bases clipped from V and 8 bases from J, the junction kept 13 bases outside the gene matches. CDR1 SGDLS and CDR2 YYNGEE come from the germline V gene. The CDR3 length is 19 residues. The rearrangement links TRBV9 to TRBJ2-1, with 14 bases identical to TRBD2. This clonotype originated in a man in his fifties or sixties with acute or convalescent COVID-19. The material sequenced was peripheral blood. CDR3 loop: CASSVAKGLAGGSNHEQFF. Here the CDR3 DNA reads TGTGCCAGCAGCGTAGCTAAAGGACTAGCGGGAGGATCGAATCATGAGCAGTTCTTC.